This TCR beta chain was observed in a study of T cells in Graves' hyperthyroidism and ophthalmopathy. Study-level results: Progression to ophthalmopathy was predicted a median of roughly 6.5 months early.

This clonotype was seen many times. Its antigen remains unknown. Together with thyroid ultrasound, orbital computed tomography, serum thyroxine and TRAb, clinical symptoms were used for diagnoses. Using RNA transcripts as the source, TCR beta CDR3 regions were amplified. Researchers ran a first-round RT-PCR on the TCR CDR3 using the HTBI primer set. TCRdb redid the calling of the multiplex PCR reads with MiXCR, one entry per CDR3 protein. The data contain about 580,000 distinct CDR3 sequences, around 46% of them singletons. Sequencing was done on a sample of peripheral blood or thyroid tissue (not recorded which). The TCR was taken from a woman between 18 and 29 years old with Graves' hyperthyroidism.

The CDR3 sequence is CASSLTGTGGATDEKLFF. Written as DNA, the CDR3 is TGTGCCAGCAGCCTGACCGGGACAGGGGGCGCGACTGACGAAAAACTGTTTTTT. The J gene is TRBJ1-4, the V gene TRBV7-6; 12 bases agree with TRBD1. Germline assignment: CDR1 SGHVS and CDR2 FNYEAQ. The CDR3 totals 18 residues. The V gene end was trimmed by 5 bases and the J gene end by 8 bases; junction bases not matched to a gene: 15.